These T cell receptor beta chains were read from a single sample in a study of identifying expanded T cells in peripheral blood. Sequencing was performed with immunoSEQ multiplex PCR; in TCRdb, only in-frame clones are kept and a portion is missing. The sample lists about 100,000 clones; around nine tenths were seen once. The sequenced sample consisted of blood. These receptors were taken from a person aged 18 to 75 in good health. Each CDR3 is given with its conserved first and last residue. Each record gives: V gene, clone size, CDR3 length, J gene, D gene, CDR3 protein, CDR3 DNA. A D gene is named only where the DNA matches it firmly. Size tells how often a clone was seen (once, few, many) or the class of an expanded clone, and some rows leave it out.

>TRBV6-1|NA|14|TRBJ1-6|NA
CASSEGEHSAPLHF
TGTGCCAGCAGTGAAGGAGAACACTCTGCACCCCTCCACTTT
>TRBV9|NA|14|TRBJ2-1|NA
CASSTSGLGNEQFF
TGTGCCAGCAGCACGAGTGGTCTAGGCAATGAGCAGTTCTTC
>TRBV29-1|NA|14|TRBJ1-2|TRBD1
CSVAPLDRNYGYTF
TGCAGCGTTGCCCCCCTGGACAGGAACTATGGCTACACCTTC
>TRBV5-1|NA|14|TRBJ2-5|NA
CASRVSLPQETQYF
TGCGCCAGCAGGGTTTCCTTACCGCAAGAGACCCAGTACTTC
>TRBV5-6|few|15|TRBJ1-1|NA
CASSVRGGRATEAFF
TGTGCCAGCAGCGTAAGGGGTGGCAGAGCCACTGAAGCTTTCTTT
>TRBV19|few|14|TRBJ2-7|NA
CASTLSGDRGEQYF
TGTGCCAGTACACTTTCGGGGGATAGAGGCGAGCAGTACTTC
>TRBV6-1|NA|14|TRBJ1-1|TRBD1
CASSRDRGGTEAFF
TGTGCCAGCAGCCGGGACAGGGGTGGCACTGAAGCTTTCTTT
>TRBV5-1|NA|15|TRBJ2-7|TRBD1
CASSVGQGGTYEQYF
TGCGCCAGCAGCGTCGGACAGGGGGGAACCTACGAGCAGTACTTC
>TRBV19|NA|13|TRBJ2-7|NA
CASSITSSYEQYF
TGTGCCAGTAGTATAACGAGTTCCTACGAGCAGTACTTC
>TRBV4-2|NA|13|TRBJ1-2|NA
CASSQDGGYGYTF
TGTGCCAGCAGCCAAGATGGGGGCTATGGCTACACCTTC
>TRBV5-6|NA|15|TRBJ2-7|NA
CASSAAGVMRYEQYF
TGTGCCAGCAGCGCCGCAGGGGTAATGAGGTACGAGCAGTACTTC
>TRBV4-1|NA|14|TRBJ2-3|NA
CASSHLGGPDTQYF
TGCGCCAGCAGCCACCTGGGGGGCCCAGATACGCAGTATTTT
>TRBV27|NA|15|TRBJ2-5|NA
CASSFGGGQQETQYF
TGTGCCAGCAGTTTCGGGGGGGGACAGCAAGAGACCCAGTACTTC
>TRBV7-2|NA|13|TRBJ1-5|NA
CASSSLGGQPQHF
TGTGCCAGCAGCTCCCTAGGAGGTCAGCCCCAGCATTTT
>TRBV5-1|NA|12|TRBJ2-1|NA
CASSSGTFNRFF
TGCGCCAGCAGCTCCGGGACTTTTAACAGATTCTTC
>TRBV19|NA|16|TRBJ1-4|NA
CAVGRANRATNEKLFF
TGTGCCGTAGGCAGAGCCAACAGGGCAACTAATGAAAAACTGTTTTTT
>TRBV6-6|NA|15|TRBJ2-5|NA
CASSYIRLGRETQYF
TGTGCCAGCAGTTACATTCGCCTGGGCAGGGAGACCCAGTACTTC
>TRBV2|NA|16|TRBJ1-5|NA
CASRSGQRYSNQPQHF
TGTGCCAGCAGGTCCGGACAGCGCTATAGCAATCAGCCCCAGCATTTT
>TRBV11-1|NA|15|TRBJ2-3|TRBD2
CASSTESGTSGRQYF
TGTGCCAGCAGCACGGAGTCCGGGACTAGCGGTCGGCAGTATTTT
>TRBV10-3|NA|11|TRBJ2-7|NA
CAIHSGAEQYF
TGTGCCATCCACTCAGGGGCCGAGCAGTACTTC
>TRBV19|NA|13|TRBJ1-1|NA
CASRGQGMAEAFF
TGTGCCAGTCGGGGGCAGGGGATGGCTGAAGCTTTCTTT
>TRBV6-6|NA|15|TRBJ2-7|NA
CASSSSVRQVHEQYF
TGTGCCAGCAGTTCCTCAGTTCGACAGGTCCACGAGCAGTACTTC
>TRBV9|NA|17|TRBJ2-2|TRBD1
CASSGVFGTGVFGELFF
TGTGCCAGCAGCGGGGTCTTCGGGACAGGGGTGTTCGGGGAGCTGTTTTTT
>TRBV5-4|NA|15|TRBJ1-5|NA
CASSLAAGFNQPQHF
TGTGCCAGCAGCTTGGCCGCAGGGTTCAATCAGCCCCAGCATTTT
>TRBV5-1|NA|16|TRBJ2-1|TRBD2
CASRSLAGVNHNEQFF
TGCGCCAGCAGGTCCTTAGCGGGAGTTAACCACAATGAGCAGTTCTTC
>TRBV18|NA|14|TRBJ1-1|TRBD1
CASSTDRHNTEAFF
TGTGCCAGCTCAACGGACAGGCACAACACTGAAGCTTTCTTT
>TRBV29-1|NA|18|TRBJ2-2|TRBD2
CSVRKSSGGLANTGELFF
TGCAGCGTCAGAAAGAGTAGCGGGGGGCTCGCGAACACCGGGGAGCTGTTTTTT
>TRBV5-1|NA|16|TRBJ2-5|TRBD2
CASSSGGLAGGETQYF
TGCGCCAGCAGCTCCGGCGGACTAGCGGGAGGGGAGACCCAGTACTTC
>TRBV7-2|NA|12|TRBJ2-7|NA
CASSFGTGEQYF
TGTGCCAGCAGCTTCGGGACGGGCGAGCAGTACTTC
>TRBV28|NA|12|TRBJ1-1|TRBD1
CASSQPQGKAFF
TGTGCCAGCAGCCAACCACAGGGGAAAGCTTTCTTT
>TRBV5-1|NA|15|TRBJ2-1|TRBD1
CASRTLGTAYNEQFF
TGCGCCAGCAGGACGTTAGGGACAGCTTACAATGAGCAGTTCTTC
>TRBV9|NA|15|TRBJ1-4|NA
CASSVGGVTNEKLFF
TGTGCCAGCAGCGTGGGGGGAGTAACTAATGAAAAACTGTTTTTT
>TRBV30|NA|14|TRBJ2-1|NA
CAWSVGSSYNEQFF
TGTGCCTGGAGTGTAGGGAGCTCCTACAATGAGCAGTTCTTC
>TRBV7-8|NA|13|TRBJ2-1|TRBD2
CASVAGGYNEQFF
TGTGCCAGCGTAGCGGGAGGATACAATGAGCAGTTCTTC
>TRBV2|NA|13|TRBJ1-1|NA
CASSHRENTEAFF
TGTGCCAGCAGTCACAGGGAGAACACTGAAGCTTTCTTT
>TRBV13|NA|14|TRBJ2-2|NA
CASSLWGIDGELFF
TGTGCCAGCAGCCTCTGGGGGATCGACGGGGAGCTGTTTTTT
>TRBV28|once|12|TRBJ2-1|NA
CASSLGALQQFF
TGTGCCAGCAGTTTAGGGGCCCTACAGCAGTTCTTC
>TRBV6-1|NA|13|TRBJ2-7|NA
CASSEVLGYEQYF
TGTGCCAGCAGTGAAGTCCTGGGATACGAGCAGTACTTC
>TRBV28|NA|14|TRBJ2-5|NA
CASSLGVGRETQYF
TGTGCCAGCAGTTTAGGGGTGGGGAGAGAGACCCAGTACTTC
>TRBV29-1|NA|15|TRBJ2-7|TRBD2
CSVAGSSGPTYEQYF
TGCAGCGTGGCAGGGTCTAGCGGGCCCACCTACGAGCAGTACTTC
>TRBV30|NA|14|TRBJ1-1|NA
CAWSVRGRITEAFF
TGTGCCTGGAGTGTTCGAGGCAGGATCACTGAAGCTTTCTTT
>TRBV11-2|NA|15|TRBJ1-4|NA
CASSLTVGANEKLFF
TGTGCCAGCAGCTTGACAGTAGGCGCTAATGAAAAACTGTTTTTT